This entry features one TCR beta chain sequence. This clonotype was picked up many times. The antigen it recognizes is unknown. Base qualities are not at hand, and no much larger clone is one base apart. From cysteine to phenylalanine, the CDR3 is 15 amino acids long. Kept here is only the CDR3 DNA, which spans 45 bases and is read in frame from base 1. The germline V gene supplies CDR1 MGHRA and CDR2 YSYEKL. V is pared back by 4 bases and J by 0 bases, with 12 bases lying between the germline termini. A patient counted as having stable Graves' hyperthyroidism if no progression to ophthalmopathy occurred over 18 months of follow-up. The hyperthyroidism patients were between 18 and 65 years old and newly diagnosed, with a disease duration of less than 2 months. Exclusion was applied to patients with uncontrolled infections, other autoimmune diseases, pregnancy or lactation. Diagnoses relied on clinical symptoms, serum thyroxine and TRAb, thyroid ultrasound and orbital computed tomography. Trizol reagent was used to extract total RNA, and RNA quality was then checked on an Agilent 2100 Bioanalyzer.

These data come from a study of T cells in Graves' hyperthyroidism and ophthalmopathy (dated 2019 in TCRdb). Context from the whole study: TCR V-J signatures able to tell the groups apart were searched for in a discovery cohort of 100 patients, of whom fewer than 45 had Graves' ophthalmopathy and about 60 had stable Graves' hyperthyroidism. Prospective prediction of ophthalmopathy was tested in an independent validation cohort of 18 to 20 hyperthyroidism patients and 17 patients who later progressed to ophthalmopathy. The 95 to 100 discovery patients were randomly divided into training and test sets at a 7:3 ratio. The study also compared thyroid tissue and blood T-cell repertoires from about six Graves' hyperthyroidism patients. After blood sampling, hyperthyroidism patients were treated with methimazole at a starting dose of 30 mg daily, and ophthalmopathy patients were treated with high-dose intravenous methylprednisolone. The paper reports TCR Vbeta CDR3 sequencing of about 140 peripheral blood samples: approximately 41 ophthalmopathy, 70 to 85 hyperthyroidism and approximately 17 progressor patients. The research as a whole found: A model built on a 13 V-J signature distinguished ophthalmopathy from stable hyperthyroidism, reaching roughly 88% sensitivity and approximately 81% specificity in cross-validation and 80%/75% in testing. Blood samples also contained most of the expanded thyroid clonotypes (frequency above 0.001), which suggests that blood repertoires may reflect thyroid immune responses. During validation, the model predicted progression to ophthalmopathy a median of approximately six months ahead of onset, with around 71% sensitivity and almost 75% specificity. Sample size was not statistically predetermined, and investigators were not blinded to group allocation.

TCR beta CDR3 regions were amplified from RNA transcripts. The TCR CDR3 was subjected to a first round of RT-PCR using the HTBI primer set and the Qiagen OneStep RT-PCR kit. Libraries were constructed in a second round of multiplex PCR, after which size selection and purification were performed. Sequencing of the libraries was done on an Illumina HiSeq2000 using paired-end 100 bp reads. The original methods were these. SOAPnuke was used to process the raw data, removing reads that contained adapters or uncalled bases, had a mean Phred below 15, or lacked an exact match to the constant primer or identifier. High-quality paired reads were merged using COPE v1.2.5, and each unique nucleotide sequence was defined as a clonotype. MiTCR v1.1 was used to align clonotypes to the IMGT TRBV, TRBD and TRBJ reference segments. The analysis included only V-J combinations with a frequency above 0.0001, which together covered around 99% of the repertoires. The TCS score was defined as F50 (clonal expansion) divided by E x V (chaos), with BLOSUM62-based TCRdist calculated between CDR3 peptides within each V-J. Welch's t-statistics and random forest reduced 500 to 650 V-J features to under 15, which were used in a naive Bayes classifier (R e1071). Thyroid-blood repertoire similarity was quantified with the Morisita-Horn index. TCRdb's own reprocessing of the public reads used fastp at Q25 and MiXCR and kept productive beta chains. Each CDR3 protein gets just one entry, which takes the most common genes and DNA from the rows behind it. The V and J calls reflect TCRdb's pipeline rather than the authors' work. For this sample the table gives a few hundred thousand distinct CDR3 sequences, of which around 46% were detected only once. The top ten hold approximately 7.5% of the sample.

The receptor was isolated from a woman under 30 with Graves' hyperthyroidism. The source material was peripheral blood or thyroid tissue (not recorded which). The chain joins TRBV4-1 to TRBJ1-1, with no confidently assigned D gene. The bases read TGCGCCAGCAGCCTGATCCCGGGCATGAACACTGAAGCTTTCTTT. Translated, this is CASSLIPGMNTEAFF.